Listed below are T cell receptor beta chains from one sample, sequenced in a study of T cells in Graves' hyperthyroidism and ophthalmopathy. A single record per CDR3 protein comes from TCRdb applying MiXCR to the multiplex PCR reads. This sample has about 350,000 distinct CDR3 sequences, with around 15% found just once. The sequencing sample was made of blood. These receptors originate from a woman in her sixties or seventies with Graves' ophthalmopathy. Both conserved end residues are part of each CDR3. Each record gives: clone size, V gene, D gene, J gene, CDR3 protein, CDR3 DNA. D genes are given only for firm matches. Clone sizes are given selectively: once, few, many, or a class where the clone is expanded.

-	TRBV5-1	TRBD1	TRBJ2-5	CASSPADRAYGNQYF	TGCGCCAGCAGCCCGGCGGACAGGGCCTACGGGAACCAGTACTTC
many	TRBV28	TRBD1	TRBJ2-7	CASSTDRVVYEQYF	TGTGCCAGCAGTACCGACAGGGTAGTGTACGAGCAGTACTTC
few	TRBV7-6	TRBD1	TRBJ2-3	CASNPGGQGTDTQYF	TGTGCCAGCAACCCAGGGGGTCAGGGCACAGATACGCAGTATTTT
-	TRBV15	TRBD1	TRBJ2-7	CATSREGGANVDEQYF	TGTGCCACCAGCAGAGAAGGGGGCGCGAATGTGGACGAGCAGTACTTC
many	TRBV3-1	TRBD2	TRBJ2-1	CASSQELTGRVDEQFF	TGTGCCAGCAGCCAAGAACTTACCGGGAGGGTCGATGAGCAGTTCTTC
many	TRBV2	-	TRBJ2-7	CASIAAAPYEQYF	TGTGCCTCCATTGCAGCGGCCCCCTACGAGCAGTACTTC
few	TRBV7-3	-	TRBJ2-3	CASSLGPPLARDTQYF	TGTGCCAGCAGCTTAGGTCCCCCCTTAGCTAGAGATACGCAGTATTTT
many	TRBV29-1	-	TRBJ2-3	CSVDRVSQGGTQYF	TGCAGCGTTGATCGCGTTTCCCAGGGGGGTACGCAGTATTTT
many	TRBV20-1	TRBD1	TRBJ1-1	CSARDNRGGRTTEAFF	TGCAGTGCTAGAGATAACAGGGGGGGACGAACGACTGAAGCTTTCTTT
many	TRBV6-2/TRBV6-3	TRBD2	TRBJ2-2	CASSYSSAGGRTGELFF	TGTGCCAGCAGTTACTCGTCAGCGGGAGGTCGTACCGGGGAGCTGTTTTTT
many	TRBV9	-	TRBJ2-7	CASSVDLGLEQYF	TGTGCCAGCAGCGTCGACTTAGGGCTCGAGCAGTACTTC
many	TRBV28	-	TRBJ2-5	CASSARGITETQYF	TGTGCCAGCAGTGCCAGGGGTATAACGGAGACCCAGTACTTC
-	TRBV12-3/TRBV12-4	-	TRBJ1-1	CASSFTRLEEAFF	TGTGCCAGCAGTTTTACCCGGTTGGAGGAAGCTTTCTTT